One sample yielded the 9 T cell receptor beta chains listed below, sequenced in a study of blood T cell repertoires in COVID-19. Profiling relied on immunoSEQ multiplex PCR, and the TCRdb table lists in-frame clones only, not all of them. The sample lists 200,000 to 250,000 clones; around 87% were seen once. Sequencing was carried out using peripheral blood. The receptors shown here come from a man aged 55 to 70 with acute or convalescent COVID-19.

The chain has TRBV28 and TRBJ1-4, with 7 bases identical to TRBD1. Trimming cost V 6 bases and J 0 bases; bases outside gene matches: 1. The CDR3 length is 14 residues. CDR1 and CDR2 from the germline V gene are MDHEN and SYDVKM. CDR3 region: CASRQGSTNEKLFF. In DNA, the CDR3 is TGTGCCAGCAGACAGGGGTCAACTAATGAAAAACTGTTTTTT. Together with reference TRBV28 and TRBJ1-4, the CDR3 gives the full variable domain: DVKVTQSSRYLVKRTGEKVFLECVQDMDHENMFWYRQDPGLGLRLIYFSYDVKMKEKGDIPEGYSVSREKKERFSLILESASTNQTSMYLCASRQGSTNEKLFFGSGTQLSVL.

V usage is TRBV3-1 (or the pseudogene TRBV3-2) and J usage is TRBJ2-1, with 11 bases that match TRBD2. The germline V gene encodes CDR1 LGHDT and CDR2 YNNKEL (reference sequence). The CDR3 consists of 16 residues. Germline trimming cut 1 base from V and 6 bases from J; bases unmatched to any gene: 5. Here the CDR3 DNA reads TGTGCCAGCAGCCAAGCATCTAGCGGGGGGCGCAATGAGCAGTTCTTC. It encodes CASSQASSGGRNEQFF.

The chain combines TRBV6-2 or TRBV6-3 with TRBJ2-3; 9 nucleotides align to TRBD2. This CDR3 is 17 amino acids long. Germline values: CDR1 MNHEY, CDR2 SVGEGT. The V gene end was trimmed by 2 bases and the J gene end by 2 bases; junction bases not matched to a gene: 8. CDR3 region: CASSYEGGGADTDTQYF. For the CDR3, the DNA is TGTGCCAGCAGTTACGAGGGCGGGGGGGCCGACACAGATACGCAGTATTTT.

The chain joins TRBV7-9 to TRBJ2-5; perhaps TRBD1 as D (5 bases). Germline V gene data show CDR1 as SEHNR and CDR2 as FQNEAQ (reference sequence). The CDR3 has 15 amino acids. The germline V and J ends were trimmed by 2 bases and 4 bases, with 14 bases remaining between them. The CDR3 region has the DNA TGTGCCAGCAGCTTATTAGGACACAAAGGAGAGACCCAGTACTTC. Translation gives CASSLLGHKGETQYF.

This chain links TRBV6-5 with TRBJ1-3; 10 nucleotides agree with TRBD1. J lost 6 bases, V lost 2 bases, and 1 base had no gene match. This CDR3 is built from 14 residues. The germline gives CDR1 MNHEY, CDR2 SVGAGI. CDR3 amino acids: CASSYDRGPNTIYF. The DNA for the CDR3 is TGTGCCAGCAGTTACGACAGGGGGCCAAACACCATATATTTT.

The chain combines TRBV6-2 or TRBV6-3 with TRBJ2-7; 10 bases line up with TRBD2. The CDR3 has 16 amino acids. Germline values: CDR1 MNHEY, CDR2 SVGEGT. V trimming: 5 bases; J trimming: 1 base; junction bases outside the gene matches: 8. The CDR3 DNA is TGTGCCAGCAGTCAGCGGGGGGGCAGTAGGTCCTACGAGCAGTACTTC. This sequence encodes CASSQRGGSRSYEQYF.

The chain carries TRBV7-3 and TRBJ2-1; 8 bases align to TRBD1. The germline V gene has CDR1 SGHTA and CDR2 FQGTGA. This CDR3 contains 16 residues. Trimming at V came to 5 bases and at J to 0 bases, leaving 6 bases not matched to a gene. The CDR3, as DNA: TGTGCCAGCAGCCCCCGGACAGGGAGCTCCTACAATGAGCAGTTCTTC. Translating gives CASSPRTGSSYNEQFF.

The chain carries TRBV25-1 and TRBJ1-1; no clear D. Looked up from germline, CDR1 is MGHDK and CDR2 is SYGVNS. V was clipped by 7 bases and J by 1 base, with 10 bases between them. The CDR3 is 13 residues long. The CDR3 sequence: CASTLTPNTEAFF. Written as DNA, the CDR3 is TGTGCCAGCACCTTGACACCGAACACTGAAGCTTTCTTT.

The chain has TRBV28 and TRBJ1-5, with D uncertain. Looked up from germline, CDR1 is MDHEN and CDR2 is SYDVKM. There are 14 residues in the CDR3. Deletions cut 6 bases from V and 0 bases from J, with 9 bases between. In nucleotides, the CDR3 is TGTGCCAGCAGGGCCCTGGTTAGCAATCAGCCCCAGCATTTT. Its protein is CASRALVSNQPQHF.